This record concerns one T cell receptor beta chain sequence. These data are taken from a study of blood T cell repertoires in COVID-19. In the study overall: In each case, the material was cDNA or gDNA derived from T cells, B-cell-depleted T cells, or PBMCs.

The V end was cut by 1 base, the J end by 1 base, with 10 bases between. The germline V gene has CDR1 MGHRA and CDR2 YSYEKL. CDR3 size: 15 residues. Original handling: For nucleated cells, counts were estimated from reference gene primer amplification. Only in-frame clones appear in the TCRdb table, and some are missing; sequencing was by immunoSEQ multiplex PCR. That table is the source of V, J and clone size, and D and trimming were worked out from the DNA. This table holds 200,000 to 300,000 clones, roughly 82% found once. This chain links TRBV4-1 with TRBJ1-1, with D uncertain. The source material was peripheral blood. The sequence was collected from a man aged 35-49 years who had recovered from COVID-19. This CDR3 is CASSQVSAGNTEAFF. DNA of the CDR3: TGCGCCAGCAGCCAAGTTAGTGCAGGGAACACTGAAGCTTTCTTT.